Sequencing of this TCR beta chain was carried out in a study of blood T cells in healthy people across ages. Germline V gene lookup returns CDR1 MNHNY and CDR2 SVGAGI (reference sequence). V lost 6 bases to trimming and J lost 2 bases, with 11 bases between them. The CDR3 spans 14 residues. This clonotype appeared a single time. Next came a second PCR, run for about 6 to 11 cycles, which used a sample-barcoded 5' primer along with a J-beta primer mix. TCRdb ran MiXCR on the 5' RACE reads and lists one entry per CDR3 protein. The sample shows 1,800,000 or so distinct CDR3 sequences, about two fifths of them seen only once.

The sequence derives from a human donor in good health. The chain combines TRBV6-6 with TRBJ1-5; no reliable D call. Sequences were obtained from blood. The CDR3: CASSGVDGNQPQHF. The CDR3 nucleotides are TGTGCCAGCAGCGGGGTTGATGGCAATCAGCCCCAGCATTTT.